This T cell receptor beta chain derives from a study of OX40 agonist ivuxolimab in advanced cancers. The data were produced by immunoSEQ multiplex PCR, yet TCRdb's version contains in-frame clones alone and is incomplete. In the table there are tens of thousands of clones, about 90% of which are singletons. V was cut by 2 bases and J by 2 bases, with 10 bases left in between. CDR3 length equals 13 residues. Germline V CDR1 and CDR2: GTSNPN, SVGIG (reference sequence). This rearrangement joins TRBV30 to TRBJ2-7; tentative D call: TRBD2 (7 bases). Sequencing used CD4+ or CD8+ T cells sorted from blood, obtained in a trial of the OX40 agonist ivuxolimab. The sequence derives from an adult with an advanced solid tumor such as melanoma, head and neck, liver or kidney cancer. The CDR3 here is CAWSKGGAYEQYF. The CDR3 DNA follows: TGTGCCTGGAGTAAGGGGGGGGCCTACGAGCAGTACTTC.